This TCR beta chain was retrieved from a study of cytomegalovirus exposure and HLA in healthy donors. Study summary: Ancestry clustering placed about four fifths of 350 to 500 genotyped donors in the Caucasian-associated cluster.

Study findings and constraints: An assumption of roughly uniform sequencing depth across donors underlay the presence/absence analyses. Reportedly, diagnosis of cytomegalovirus status by the classifier showed high specificity and sensitivity. A later analysis linked some 17,000 TCR beta sequences to HLA alleles at 0.05 false discovery rate.

The PCR had 60 Vbeta and 13 Jbeta primers. TCRdb's copy holds only in-frame clones and misses some; the assay was immunoSEQ multiplex PCR. This sample has approximately 150,000 clones, with 60% to 80% found just once. V lost 2 bases and J lost 5, with 13 bases in between. Germline V gene data show CDR1 as MDHEN and CDR2 as SYDVKM. The CDR3 is 15 amino acids. In regard to this clone: The target antigen is unknown.

Sequences were obtained from PBMCs. V usage is TRBV28 and J usage is TRBJ2-1; unclear D gene. The TCR sequence derives from a woman between 40 and 55 years old in good health and CMV-seronegative. The CDR3 sequence: CASSLETRTHNEQFF. The CDR3 nucleotides are TGTGCCAGCAGTTTAGAGACTCGAACGCACAATGAGCAGTTCTTC.